A selection of T cell receptor beta chains follows, all from one sample in a study of cytomegalovirus exposure and HLA in healthy donors. The protocol was immunoSEQ multiplex PCR, while the TCRdb copy is restricted to in-frame clones and leaves out a portion. The sample lists some 130,000 clones; around 84% were seen once. Sequenced input: PBMCs. The origin of the receptors is a woman aged 25 to 39 in good health and CMV-seropositive. Both conserved end residues are part of each CDR3. The D gene is left open where the match is weak. Clone size appears in some rows only: once, few, many, or a class for an expanded clone.

v_call	j_call	d_call	clone_size	cdr3_nt	cdr3_aa
TRBV27	TRBJ1-3	-	-	TGTGCCAGCAGTTCCCTCGGACAGACCGGAGAAAACACCATATATTTT	CASSSLGQTGENTIYF
TRBV6-1	TRBJ2-7	TRBD1	-	TGTGCCAGCACTCTGTACAGGGGACCCTACGAGCAGTACTTC	CASTLYRGPYEQYF
TRBV15	TRBJ2-7	TRBD2	-	TGTGCCACCAGCAGAGCGGGGGGCGAGCAGTACTTC	CATSRAGGEQYF
TRBV4-2	TRBJ1-5	-	-	TGTGCCAGCAGCCAAGAGGAGGGGAATCAGCCCCAGCATTTT	CASSQEEGNQPQHF
TRBV12-5	TRBJ2-2	-	-	TGTGCTAGTGGTCCTGGCAGGGGACACACCGGGGAGCTGTTTTTT	CASGPGRGHTGELFF
TRBV5-1	TRBJ2-1	TRBD2	once	TGCGCCAGCAGCGGTAGCGGGGGGGCTTTCTACAATGAGCAGTTCTTC	CASSGSGGAFYNEQFF
TRBV5-5	TRBJ2-3	-	-	TGTGCCAGCAGCTTGGGAGAGGTGCCTACGCAGTATTTT	CASSLGEVPTQYF
TRBV6-1	TRBJ1-1	TRBD1	-	TGTGCCAGCACGAGTGGGACAGGGCCCACTGAAGCTTTCTTT	CASTSGTGPTEAFF
TRBV9	TRBJ2-3	-	-	TGTGCCAGCAGCGCCCAGGGGACACCTAGCACAGATACGCAGTATTTT	CASSAQGTPSTDTQYF
TRBV5-1	TRBJ2-5	TRBD1	-	TGCGCCAGCAGCTTCGGACAGGGGAACCAAGAGACCCAGTACTTC	CASSFGQGNQETQYF
TRBV7-2	TRBJ2-7	TRBD2	-	TGTGCCAGCAGCCCCGGGACTAGCGCCAACGAGCAGTACTTC	CASSPGTSANEQYF
TRBV19	TRBJ1-5	TRBD1	-	TGTGCCAGCAGTACGATGGGACAGGGAGGCCAGCCCCAGCATTTT	CASSTMGQGGQPQHF
TRBV5-4	TRBJ2-5	TRBD1	-	TGTGCCAGCAGAATAACGAAAACAGGGGGCTGGGAGACCCAGTACTTC	CASRITKTGGWETQYF